Below, 30 T cell receptor beta chains from the same sample are listed, as sequenced in a study of OX40 agonist ivuxolimab in advanced cancers. Profiled with immunoSEQ multiplex PCR; TCRdb holds only in-frame clones, not every one. Among over 60,000 clones listed, roughly 83% were seen once. Sequencing used CD4+ or CD8+ T cells sorted from blood, obtained in a trial of the OX40 agonist ivuxolimab. The source of these receptors is an adult with an advanced solid tumor such as melanoma, head and neck, liver or kidney cancer.

The V and J genes are TRBV5-1 and TRBJ1-2; D is uncertain. Germline assignment: CDR1 SGHRS and CDR2 YFSETQ. V dropped 4 bases and J dropped 2 bases, with 15 bases sitting between them. CDR3 length: 15 amino acids. The CDR3 nucleotides are TGCGCCAGCAGCCTTTCCTCTCGCCCCAACTATGGCTACACCTTC. It is translated as CASSLSSRPNYGYTF.

This chain uses TRBV5-4 with TRBJ1-2, with D tentatively TRBD1 (5 bases). V was cut by 4 bases and J by 4 bases, with 11 bases left in between. The CDR3 is 13 amino acids. Germline V gene data show CDR1 as SGHNT and CDR2 as YYREEE (reference sequence). CDR3 DNA: TGTGCCAGCAGCGCACAGGTGTTCTATGGCTACACCTTC. This translates into CASSAQVFYGYTF.

The rearrangement uses TRBV7-2 and TRBJ2-4, with 7 bases lining up with TRBD2. J gave up 3 bases and V 2 bases, and 1 base lay outside the gene matches. In germline, CDR1 is SGHTA, CDR2 FQGNSA. This CDR3 region has 14 residues. The CDR3 region has the DNA TGTGCCAGCAGCTTATCGGGGGGCAAAAACATTCAGTACTTC. Amino acid sequence: CASSLSGGKNIQYF.

The rearrangement uses TRBV10-3 and TRBJ2-2; D is ambiguous. CDR3 length equals 15 residues. Germline assignment: CDR1 ENHRY and CDR2 SYGVKD. V was trimmed by 0 bases and J by 4 bases, leaving 9 bases between them. CDR3 sequence (DNA): TGTGCCATCAGTGAGTCGGATAAGGCCACCGGGGAGCTGTTTTTT. Protein: CAISESDKATGELFF.

This sequence joins TRBV4-3 and TRBJ2-1; 9 positions match TRBD1. CDR1 is LGHNA and CDR2 is YSLEER in the germline V gene. The CDR3 covers 21 residues. Germline trimming cut 1 base from V and 0 bases from J; bases unmatched to any gene: 16. The chain's CDR3 is CASSQGLKGQGILSSYNEQFF. For the CDR3, the DNA is TGCGCCAGCAGCCAAGGGTTAAAGGGACAGGGCATCTTGAGCTCCTACAATGAGCAGTTCTTC.

V is TRBV6-1 and J is TRBJ1-2; D not certain. The germline V and J ends were trimmed by 3 bases and 1 base, with 0 bases remaining between them. Germline lookup yields CDR1 MNHNS and CDR2 SASEGT. This CDR3 has 11 residues. The CDR3 DNA reads as TGTGCCAGCAGTGATAACTATGGCTACACCTTC. It yields the protein CASSDNYGYTF.

The V gene is TRBV9, the J gene TRBJ2-3; D remains ambiguous. Germline V gives CDR1 SGDLS, CDR2 YYNGEE. The CDR3 sequence is 15 residues long. Between the trimmed V and J ends, which lost 0 bases and 3 bases, there was a span of 11 bases. The CDR3 nucleotides read TGTGCCAGCAGCGTAGCATCCCCCCGAACAGATACGCAGTATTTT. It yields the protein CASSVASPRTDTQYF.

A single count supports this clone. J is TRBJ1-4 and V is TRBV19; possibly TRBD1 for D (5 bases). CDR1 and CDR2 (germline): LNHDA, SQIVND (reference sequence). The CDR3 length is 16 residues. V was pared by 5 bases and J by 5 bases, with 18 bases between. The chain's CDR3 is CASSPTKRGPNEKLFF. The CDR3 DNA reads TGTGCCAGTAGTCCCACCAAGAGGGGTCCAAATGAAAAACTGTTTTTT.

In this sample, this clone turned up once. This sequence joins TRBV30 and TRBJ1-4, with D possibly matching TRBD1 (6 bases). Deletions cut 1 base from V and 8 bases from J, with 17 bases between. The CDR3 sequence is 15 residues long. Germline V gene lookup returns CDR1 GTSNPN and CDR2 SVGIG (reference sequence). The CDR3: CAWSGEGQSEEKLFF. DNA of the CDR3: TGTGCCTGGAGTGGGGAAGGACAGTCCGAGGAAAAACTGTTTTTT.

This clone has just a few counts. The rearrangement links TRBV29-1 to TRBJ2-1; no firm D call. The V gene's germline CDR1 is SQVTM and CDR2 ANQGSEA. V dropped 1 base and J dropped 1 base, with 2 bases sitting between them. CDR3 length equals 12 residues. In DNA, the CDR3 is TGCAGCGTTGAAGGATCCTACAATGAGCAGTTCTTC. Protein: CSVEGSYNEQFF.

The gene calls are TRBV9 and TRBJ2-5; 7 bases agree with TRBD1. The junction had 12 bases not matched to a gene; V was cut back by 5 bases and J by 5 bases. The CDR3 contains 15 residues. In germline, CDR1 is SGDLS, CDR2 YYNGEE. DNA of the CDR3: TGTGCCAGCAGTTTAGGACAGGCGGATGGGGAGACCCAGTACTTC. Its protein is CASSLGQADGETQYF.

This chain links TRBV9 with TRBJ2-3; D is uncertain. Germline loops: CDR1 SGDLS, CDR2 YYNGEE. Trimming removed 0 bases from V and 6 bases from J, with 17 bases in between. The CDR3 covers 16 residues. CDR3 region: CASSVGHPLGSDTQYF. The CDR3 DNA follows: TGTGCCAGCAGCGTAGGGCACCCTTTAGGTAGCGATACGCAGTATTTT.

This chain's CDR3 is CASSQSWDRATEAFF. Here the CDR3 DNA reads TGCGCCAGCAGTCAATCGTGGGACAGGGCTACTGAAGCTTTCTTT. This rearrangement joins TRBV23-1 to TRBJ1-1; 9 bases are shared with TRBD1. TRBV23-1 is marked as an open reading frame, function uncertain. Unmatched junction bases numbered 4, after V lost 0 bases and J lost 5 bases. The CDR3 has 15 residues.

The chain links TRBV7-9 to TRBJ2-3; no reliable D call. The CDR3 spans 12 residues. Germline V gene data show CDR1 as SEHNR and CDR2 as FQNEAQ (reference sequence). The V end lost 5 bases, the J end lost 4 bases, and 7 bases lay between the germline ends. The CDR3 region has the DNA TGTGCCAGCAGCCCCCGGTCAGATACGCAGTATTTT. Its translation is CASSPRSDTQYF.

The chain's CDR3 is CASSQESHRYNQPQHF. CDR3 nucleotide sequence: TGTGCCAGCAGCCAAGAATCGCACAGGTACAATCAGCCCCAGCATTTT. The V and J genes are TRBV4-2 and TRBJ1-5, with D maybe TRBD1 (5 bases). The germline V gene encodes CDR1 LGHNA and CDR2 YNFKEQ. The CDR3 runs to 16 residues. V lost 0 bases and J lost 3, with 12 bases in between.

The chain joins TRBV21-1 to TRBJ2-3; the D call of TRBD2 is as the table states it, not checked on the DNA. TRBV21-1 is designated a pseudogene. The CDR3 is made up of 18 amino acids. CDR3 region: CASITGVAGGPGTDTQYF. CDR3 sequence (DNA): TGTGCCAGCATAACGGGGGTAGCGGGAGGGCCAGGCACAGATACGCAGTATTTT.

V is TRBV5-1 and J is TRBJ1-1; D may be TRBD1 (5 bases). Germline CDR1 SGHRS, CDR2 YFSETQ. The CDR3 is 13 residues long. Trimming removed 5 bases at V and 4 bases at J, with 12 bases between. CDR3 in DNA: TGCGCCAGCAGAGCGGATAGGGGCACTGAAGCTTTCTTT. It specifies CASRADRGTEAFF. Complete variable domain (other parts from reference TRBV5-1 and TRBJ1-1): KAGVTQTPRYLIKTRGQQVTLSCSPISGHRSVSWYQQTPGQGLQFLFEYFSETQRNKGNFPGRFSGRQFSNSRSEMNVSTLELGDSALYLCASRADRGTEAFFGQGTRLTVV.

This rearrangement joins TRBV29-1 to TRBJ2-1; 8 bases line up with TRBD2. The trim removed 0 bases at V and 9 bases at J, leaving 4 bases unmatched. CDR1 and CDR2 (germline): SQVTM, ANQGSEA. The CDR3 consists of 13 residues. In DNA, the CDR3 is TGCAGCGTTGAAGAAGTTCGGGGGGGTGAGCAGTTCTTC. Its translation: CSVEEVRGGEQFF.

The chain carries TRBV7-8 and TRBJ1-1, with 9 bases fitting TRBD1. The CDR3 has 14 amino acids. Germline V gene sequence: CDR1 SGHVS, CDR2 FQNEAQ. Trimming cost V 5 bases and J 5 bases; bases outside gene matches: 6. This chain's CDR3 is CASSLQGAGTEAFF. CDR3 bases: TGTGCCAGCAGCCTACAGGGGGCTGGGACTGAAGCTTTCTTT.

This sequence joins TRBV25-1 and TRBJ2-1; TRBD2 might be the D (5 bases). The V gene lost 6 bases and the J gene lost 9 bases, with 9 bases spanning the gap. The germline gives CDR1 MGHDK, CDR2 SYGVNS. This CDR3 comprises 11 residues. CDR3 DNA: TGTGCCAGCAGACTAGTAGGTGAGCAGTTCTTC. This gives the protein CASRLVGEQFF.

The V gene is TRBV6-4, the J gene TRBJ2-2; 13 nucleotides match TRBD2. Trimming took 5 bases from V and 7 from J; bases not matched to a gene: 4. CDR1 and CDR2 (germline): MRHNA, SNTAGT. This CDR3 has 15 amino acids. The CDR3 protein is CASSQTSGRNGELFF. The CDR3 coding sequence is TGTGCCAGCAGTCAGACTAGCGGGAGGAACGGGGAGCTGTTTTTT.

The V call is TRBV6-6, the J call TRBJ1-2; no clear D. This CDR3 is built from 13 residues. V gave up 5 bases and J gave up 6 bases, with 13 bases separating them. The germline gives CDR1 MNHNY, CDR2 SVGAGI (reference sequence). The CDR3 spells CASSDRGYDGYTF. The DNA for the CDR3 is TGTGCCAGCAGTGACCGGGGATACGATGGCTACACCTTC.

The rearrangement links TRBV28 to TRBJ2-7, with D perhaps matching TRBD2 (6 bases). This CDR3 is built from 13 residues. V was pared by 7 bases and J by 2 bases, with 12 bases between. Germline lookup yields CDR1 MDHEN and CDR2 SYDVKM. The CDR3 sequence is CASTSGTAYEQYF. The CDR3 coding sequence is TGTGCCAGCACGTCCGGGACTGCCTACGAGCAGTACTTC.

V usage is TRBV25-1 and J usage is TRBJ2-3; no clear D. CDR3 length equals 12 residues. Germline V gene sequence: CDR1 MGHDK, CDR2 SYGVNS. Trimming took 6 bases from V and 0 from J, leaving 4 bases between them. The CDR3 sequence is CASSRSTDTQYF. DNA of the CDR3: TGTGCCAGCAGCCGCAGCACAGATACGCAGTATTTT.

The rearrangement uses TRBV19 and TRBJ1-1, with 8 nucleotides matching TRBD1. There are 16 residues in the CDR3. Germline V gene sequence: CDR1 LNHDA, CDR2 SQIVND (reference sequence). V was pared by 5 bases and J by 1 base, with 9 bases of the junction left unmatched. The CDR3 is CASSRREGTGNTEAFF. As DNA, the CDR3 is TGTGCCAGTAGTCGAAGGGAGGGGACAGGGAACACTGAAGCTTTCTTT.

The J gene is TRBJ1-1, the V gene TRBV2; TRBD1 might be the D (6 bases). Germline V lookup: CDR1 SNHLY, CDR2 FYNNEI. Trimming took off 11 bases at V and 0 bases at J, with 13 bases between the two ends. The CDR3 has 13 residues. CDR3 protein: CAGLTGMNTEAFF. CDR3 in DNA: TGTGCCGGGCTTACAGGGATGAACACTGAAGCTTTCTTT. The complete variable domain, with remaining parts taken from reference TRBV2 and TRBJ1-1, reads EPEVTQTPSHQVTQMGQEVILRCVPISNHLYFYWYRQILGQKVEFLVSFYNNEISEKSEIFDDQFSVERPDGSNFTLKIRSTKLEDSAMYFCAGLTGMNTEAFFGQGTRLTVV.

The V call is TRBV5-1, the J call TRBJ1-2; TRBD1 aligns across 8 bases. This CDR3 is 14 amino acids long. J lost 8 bases, V lost 4 bases, and 10 bases had no gene match. CDR1 is SGHRS and CDR2 is YFSETQ in the germline V gene. The CDR3 DNA is TGCGCCAGCAGCCCCACCGGACAGGGCTGGGGCTACACCTTC. Residues: CASSPTGQGWGYTF.

This clone was seen once. DNA for the CDR3: TGTGCTCTAGGGAGGTTGGGGGCTGAAGCTTTCTTT. Encoded protein: CALGRLGAEAFF. The chain is built from TRBV28 and TRBJ1-1; D is perhaps TRBD1 (5 bases). This CDR3 has 12 amino acids. Germline V lookup: CDR1 MDHEN, CDR2 SYDVKM.

V gene TRBV15 combines with J gene TRBJ2-5, with D tentatively TRBD1 or TRBD2 (6 bases each). The germline V and J ends were trimmed by 5 bases and 7 bases, with 29 bases remaining between them. The CDR3 extends over 18 amino acids. CDR1 and CDR2 (germline): LNHNV, YYDKDF (reference sequence). CDR3 nucleotides: TGTGCCACCAGCGGGGGGAGTCAGGGGTTGGTTAGTTTAGGGACCCAGTACTTC. Translation gives CATSGGSQGLVSLGTQYF. The whole variable domain, filled in from reference TRBV15 and TRBJ2-5, reads DAMVIQNPRYQVTQFGKPVTLSCSQTLNHNVMYWYQQKSSQAPKLLFHYYDKDFNNEADTPDNFQSRRPNTSFCFLDIRSPGLGDTAMYLCATSGGSQGLVSLGTQYFGPGTRLLVL.

The chain recombines TRBV7-7 with TRBJ2-3, with D uncertain. Germline assignment: CDR1 SSHAT and CDR2 FNYEAQ (reference sequence). Trimming shortened V by 5 bases and J by 0 bases, and 9 bases separated the two germline ends. This CDR3 spans 14 amino acids. Written as DNA, the CDR3 is TGTGCCAGCAGCCCTTTTCCTAGCACAGATACGCAGTATTTT. This sequence encodes CASSPFPSTDTQYF. Combining the CDR3 with reference TRBV7-7 and TRBJ2-3 gives the whole variable domain GAGVSQSPRYKVTKRGQDVTLRCDPISSHATLYWYQQALGQGPEFLTYFNYEAQPDKSGLPSDRFSAERPEGSISTLTIQRTEQRDSAMYRCASSPFPSTDTQYFGPGTRLTVL.